The next 10 T cell receptor beta chains were all read from a single sample in a study of monozygotic twins with inflammatory bowel disease. TCRdb processed the 5' RACE reads again and assigns one entry to each CDR3 protein, with no DNA. Its listing shows nearly 450,000 distinct CDR3 sequences. Specimen: blood. These receptors came from a human donor with ulcerative colitis or Crohn's disease, or a healthy co-twin of an affected twin (not recorded which).

The chain recombines TRBV7-2 with TRBJ2-7; TCRdb proposes TRBD1, but this gene call is untestable without DNA. CDR1 and CDR2 (germline): SGHTA, FQGNSA. The CDR3 spans 15 residues. The CDR3 loop reads CASSLVWDRAYEQYF.

The CDR3 sequence: CASSKAGAAGTQYF. This chain uses TRBV19 with TRBJ2-5; lacking DNA, the TRBD1 call made by TCRdb goes unchecked. CDR1 and CDR2 from the germline V gene are LNHDA and SQIVND (reference sequence). This CDR3 spans 14 amino acids.

The chain recombines TRBV3-1 with TRBJ2-5. This CDR3 contains 13 residues. Per germline, CDR1 LGHDT and CDR2 YNNKEL (reference sequence). The CDR3 sequence: CASSLPPEETQYF.

The J gene is TRBJ2-7, the V gene TRBV28; TCRdb lists TRBD1, though no DNA is available to test this call. The CDR3 has 16 amino acids. Germline assignment: CDR1 MDHEN and CDR2 SYDVKM. CDR3 sequence: CASSLTPGQGAYEQYF.

The CDR3 sequence is CASSISHNPRDEQYF. The chain combines TRBV19 with TRBJ2-7; the TCRdb D gene call, TRBD1, has no DNA to confirm it. The CDR3 loop spans 15 amino acids. Germline CDR1 and CDR2: LNHDA and SQIVND (reference sequence).

V gene TRBV20-1 combines with J gene TRBJ1-1; TCRdb indicates TRBD1, and absent DNA this call remains unverified. This CDR3 is 13 amino acids long. CDR1 is DFQATT and CDR2 is SNEGSKA in the germline V gene (reference sequence). CDR3 residues: CSASQGGRPEAFF.

The chain employs TRBV20-1 and TRBJ1-1; the D gene TCRdb calls, TRBD1, cannot be checked with no DNA. This CDR3 spans 15 amino acids. The germline CDR1 and CDR2 sequences are DFQATT and SNEGSKA (reference sequence). CDR3: CSARASGRTLTEAFF.

The chain carries TRBV10-3 and TRBJ2-1; the D call from TCRdb, TRBD1, cannot be confirmed without DNA. This CDR3 region has 12 residues. Germline loops: CDR1 ENHRY, CDR2 SYGVKD. CDR3: CAIKAGGQEQFF.

This chain uses TRBV15 with TRBJ2-5; the D gene TCRdb calls, TRBD1, cannot be checked with no DNA. The CDR3 is made up of 20 amino acids. CDR1 is LNHNV and CDR2 is YYDKDF in the germline V gene (reference sequence). CDR3: CATSRDGDLAGKNYQETQYF.

This chain connects TRBV5-5 to TRBJ2-3. CDR1 and CDR2 (germline): SGHKS, YYEKEE (reference sequence). This CDR3 region has 13 residues. The chain's CDR3 is CASSTASTDTQYF.